This T cell receptor beta chain was recovered during a study of shared clonotypes between healthy human individuals. On the study more broadly: Donors were two women and a few men aged 18 to 49.

As concerns this clone: The antigen is unknown.

Study-wide findings and caveats: Of the naive CD4 clonotypes, 4% to 5% were shared across several donors. The represented genetic and exposure-history diversity was limited by the small number of donors.

The CDR3 has 15 amino acids. V was clipped by 0 bases and J by 2 bases, with 8 bases between them. CDR1 and CDR2 from the germline V gene are ENHRY and SYGVKD. As handled by the study authors: Junction-only immunoSEQ data arrived without quality scores, meaning filtering differed. Libraries were prepared by immunoSEQ multiplex PCR; TCRdb keeps only in-frame clonotypes and omits some of them. The DNA gave D and trimming, while V, J and clone size come from that table. The data show nearly 2 million clones, just under 95% seen once. The naive CD8 subset, CD45RO-negative cells positively selected for CCR7, excluded terminally differentiated effector memory CD45RA+ cells.

The source material was naive CD8+ T cells sorted from blood. The receptor's source is a man in his late teens or twenties in good health. This rearrangement joins TRBV10-3 to TRBJ2-1, with D tentatively TRBD2 (5 bases). In DNA, the CDR3 is TGTGCCATCAGTGAGTCAAGCGGAGCCTACAATGAGCAGTTCTTC. This codes for CAISESSGAYNEQFF.